Detailed here is one T cell receptor beta chain. This entry belongs to a study of T cell changes during pregnancy in multiple sclerosis. The CDR3 is 13 amino acids. TCRdb's copy holds only in-frame clones and misses some; the assay was immunoSEQ multiplex PCR. The profile covers roughly 100,000 clones, with approximately 92% appearing a single time and about 3.1% taken by the ten largest. This receptor was taken from a female donor with multiple sclerosis, enrolled in a pregnancy study. The chain employs TRBV21-1 and TRBJ2-7; TRBD2, the table's D call, was not compared with the DNA. TRBV21-1 is assigned pseudogene status. The sample in question was peripheral blood, obtained in the second trimester of pregnancy. CDR3 protein: CASRACPADEQYF. The CDR3 DNA is TGTGCCAGCAGGGCGTGTCCGGCGGACGAGCAGTACTTC.